The present T cell receptor (beta chain) was sequenced within a study of beta chain features in type 1 diabetes. Whole-study context: Across every sample, 100 million to 130 million sorted cells were examined in total.

Blood was collected once per donor into heparin, averaging approximately 110 mL. Sorted populations were all over 98% pure. Only a few counts were recorded for this clone. Its antigen is undetermined. Broader study findings: The study found moderately but significantly shorter TCRB CDR3s in all four CD4+ subsets of Type 1 diabetes patients.

All of the isolated RNA was reverse transcribed, so expressed TCRB transcripts were sequenced. TCRdb's copy holds only in-frame clones and misses some; the assay was immunoSEQ multiplex PCR. In the table there are under 400,000 clones, 15% to 20% of which are singletons. V lost 4 bases, J lost 0 bases, and 5 bases stayed unmatched. There are 15 residues in the CDR3. Germline V gene data show CDR1 as SEHNR and CDR2 as FQNEAQ (reference sequence). This chain connects TRBV7-9 to TRBJ1-1; 7 nucleotides align to TRBD1. The sequencing sample was made of naive CD4+ T cells from blood. This sequence was found in a woman aged 18-29 years in good health. The chain's CDR3 is CASSSQGGMNTEAFF. In nucleotides, the CDR3 is TGTGCCAGCAGCTCCCAGGGGGGTATGAACACTGAAGCTTTCTTT. The entire variable domain, with the rest obtained from reference TRBV7-9 and TRBJ1-1, is as follows: DTGVSQNPRHKITKRGQNVTFRCDPISEHNRLYWYRQTLGQGPEFLTYFQNEAQLEKSRLLSDRFSAERPKGSFSTLEIQRTEQGDSAMYLCASSSQGGMNTEAFFGQGTRLTVV.